The TCR beta chain described here comes from a study of T cells in Graves' hyperthyroidism and ophthalmopathy. Study-wide findings and caveats: Most thyroid clonotypes expanded above 0.001 were also detected in blood.

RNA transcripts gave rise to amplified TCR beta CDR3 regions. First-round RT-PCR targeting the TCR CDR3 was performed with the HTBI primer set. TCRdb reanalysed the multiplex PCR reads using MiXCR and keeps one entry per CDR3 protein. The sample holds a few hundred thousand distinct CDR3 sequences, roughly 20% seen once. Germline values: CDR1 SGHAT, CDR2 FQDESV (reference sequence). V was cut by 5 bases and J by 5 bases, with 28 bases left in between. The CDR3 covers 18 residues. This clonotype was recorded a few times. The antigen is not known. Across 18 months, stable Graves' hyperthyroidism was marked by no progression to ophthalmopathy. The PBMCs were sourced from fresh peripheral blood (about 10 ml).

This sequence was found in a man younger than 35 with Graves' hyperthyroidism. The chain uses TRBV11-1 and TRBJ2-7; the D gene could be TRBD1 or TRBD2 (5 bases each). The specimen was blood. The CDR3 bases are TGTGCCAGCAGCCGGAAAGGGCCAGGGCTTCTGAACGGGGACGAGCAGTACTTC. Translation gives CASSRKGPGLLNGDEQYF.